A single sample gave rise to the 28 T cell receptor beta chains below, sequenced in a study of blood T cell repertoires in COVID-19 (dated by TCRdb to 2020 to 2021). Library method: the immunoSEQ multiplex PCR assay. Drawn from immuneACCESS, this table holds only the in-frame rearrangements with V and J called that TCRdb kept. Clones are partly lost; checked studies trace under half to an unresolved V gene and leave the rest unexplained. The sample profile shows fewer than 15,000 clones; roughly 91% of them were found once. About 22% of the sample comes from the top ten. Sequencing was carried out using peripheral blood. These receptor sequences come from a woman aged 60-70 years with active COVID-19.

The chain joins TRBV7-3 to TRBJ2-3, with 10 bases lining up with TRBD2. Trimming at V came to 5 bases and at J to 0 bases, leaving 2 bases not matched to a gene. Per germline, CDR1 SGHTA and CDR2 FQGTGA. This CDR3 comprises 15 residues. The CDR3 DNA follows: TGTGCCAGCAGCGCTAGCGGGGGAAGCACAGATACGCAGTATTTT. Translation gives CASSASGGSTDTQYF.

The chain carries TRBV29-1 and TRBJ2-7, with 8 bases lining up with TRBD2. The CDR3 extends over 14 amino acids. Trimming at V came to 4 bases and at J to 6 bases, leaving 11 bases not matched to a gene. Germline V gene data show CDR1 as SQVTM and CDR2 as ANQGSEA. In DNA, the CDR3 is TGCAGCGTTGCGGGGGGGAGGGGTCAGGGCGAGCAGTACTTC. It is translated as CSVAGGRGQGEQYF.

The rearrangement links TRBV10-3 to TRBJ2-1; D gene ambiguous. Germline lookup yields CDR1 ENHRY and CDR2 SYGVKD. With 1 base removed from V and 7 bases from J, the gap between germline ends came to 11 bases. The length of the CDR3 is 14 residues. CDR3 loop: CAISEWLWSNEQFF. CDR3 coding DNA: TGTGCCATCAGTGAGTGGTTGTGGAGTAATGAGCAGTTCTTC.

The chain employs TRBV19 and TRBJ2-2, with TRBD2 matching over 9 bases. CDR3 length: 16 residues. V lost 0 bases, J lost 7 bases, and 6 bases stayed unmatched. CDR1 is LNHDA and CDR2 is SQIVND in the germline V gene (reference sequence). CDR3 in DNA: TGTGCCAGTAGTATAGAAGTTAGCGGGGGTGGCGGGGAGCTGTTTTTT. Translated: CASSIEVSGGGGELFF.

The gene calls are TRBV19 and TRBJ2-3, with TRBD1 matching 8 bases. The CDR3 covers 16 residues. In germline, CDR1 is LNHDA, CDR2 SQIVND (reference sequence). V lost 1 base to trimming and J lost 0 bases; unmatched junction nucleotides: 3. The CDR3 here is CASSIAGQGSTDTQYF. The CDR3 DNA sequence: TGTGCCAGTAGTATAGCCGGACAGGGAAGCACAGATACGCAGTATTTT.

V usage is TRBV3-1 (or the pseudogene TRBV3-2) and J usage is TRBJ2-1; 13 bases map to TRBD2. Germline V gene lookup returns CDR1 LGHDT and CDR2 YNNKEL (reference sequence). This CDR3 has 15 residues. Germline trimming cut 4 bases from V and 7 bases from J; bases unmatched to any gene: 4. CDR3 region: CASSPGLAGPNEQFF. The CDR3 DNA reads as TGTGCCAGCAGCCCGGGACTAGCGGGACCTAATGAGCAGTTCTTC.

J is TRBJ1-3 and V is TRBV29-1; D unresolved. Germline CDR1 and CDR2: SQVTM and ANQGSEA. V was shortened by 4 bases and J by 0 bases, with 4 bases between the two germline ends. This CDR3 region has 12 residues. The CDR3 sequence: CSVAVSGNTIYF. DNA of the CDR3: TGCAGCGTTGCGGTCTCTGGAAACACCATATATTTT.

V is TRBV23-1 and J is TRBJ2-7; 8 bases line up with TRBD2. TRBV23-1 is filed as an ORF, its function uncertain. The CDR3 runs to 15 residues. J lost 2 bases, V lost 8 bases, and 11 bases had no gene match. CDR3 sequence (DNA): TGCGCCAGCCCCCAGGTCCTAGCGGGTACCTACGAGCAGTACTTC. Translating gives CASPQVLAGTYEQYF.

This clone was observed once. V usage is TRBV27 and J usage is TRBJ2-5; D ambiguous. This CDR3 contains 14 residues. From germline, CDR1 is MNHEY and CDR2 SMNVEV (reference sequence). V was pared by 10 bases and J by 2 bases, with 17 bases between. The CDR3 DNA is TGTGCCACCAAGCGACTTGACCTGCAAGAGACCCAGTACTTC. It encodes CATKRLDLQETQYF.

This chain joins TRBV23-1 and TRBJ2-6, with D maybe TRBD2 (5 bases). TRBV23-1 is marked as an open reading frame, function uncertain. V lost 4 bases, J lost 2 bases, and 6 bases lay in between. CDR3 length: 14 residues. The CDR3 DNA is TGCGCCAGCAGTCTCGGGGCTGGGGCCAACGTCCTGACTTTC. It yields the protein CASSLGAGANVLTF.

This sequence joins TRBV28 and TRBJ1-5, with D unclear. The CDR3 has 15 residues. Germline CDR1 is MDHEN and CDR2 is SYDVKM. Trimming took 2 bases from V and 3 from J, leaving 11 bases between them. The CDR3 DNA reads TGTGCCAGCAGTTTAGGCAACCCATACAATCAGCCCCAGCATTTT. Protein sequence: CASSLGNPYNQPQHF.

The chain employs TRBV19 and TRBJ2-1, with 7 bases matching TRBD2. Germline V gives CDR1 LNHDA, CDR2 SQIVND (reference sequence). The ends lost 10 bases at V and 9 bases at J; junction bases unmatched: 9. This CDR3 has 12 amino acids. The CDR3 nucleotides read TGTGCCATAGCGGGCCTGAGGGGTGAGCAGTTCTTC. It yields the protein CAIAGLRGEQFF.

The CDR3 bases are TGTGCCACCAGCCCCCAGGGGCGTACGCAGTATTTT. It codes for CATSPQGRTQYF. The chain links TRBV24-1 to TRBJ2-3; possibly TRBD1 for D (6 bases). Germline V CDR1 and CDR2: KGHDR, SFDVKD. Trimming pared 7 bases from V and 8 bases from J, leaving 12 bases between. The CDR3 covers 12 residues.

The chain is built from TRBV5-6 and TRBJ1-5; D not certain. Germline assignment: CDR1 SGHDT and CDR2 YYEEEE. This CDR3 spans 17 amino acids. Trimming stripped 0 bases from V and 7 bases from J, with 20 bases between. The CDR3 DNA sequence: TGTGCCAGCAGCTTGGCCGCGGGCGCAAGGCGAGGACAGCCCCAGCATTTT. Amino acid sequence: CASSLAAGARRGQPQHF.

The V and J genes are TRBV5-3 and TRBJ2-7; D is perhaps TRBD2 (6 bases). TRBV5-3 is an open reading frame whose function is uncertain. V was trimmed by 5 bases and J by 3 bases, leaving 15 bases between them. The CDR3 sequence is 14 residues long. The CDR3 DNA is TGTGCCAGAAGTCCTGCGGGACCGAGCTACGAGCAGTACGTC. The encoded protein is CARSPAGPSYEQYV.

The DNA of the CDR3 is TGTGCCAGCAGCTTAGTAACAGGTAGCACAGATACGCAGTATTTT. Amino acid sequence: CASSLVTGSTDTQYF. V usage is TRBV7-7 and J usage is TRBJ2-3, with D maybe TRBD1 (5 bases). The CDR3 consists of 15 residues. Trimming shortened V by 1 base and J by 0 bases, and 8 bases separated the two germline ends. Germline-derived CDR1 and CDR2 are SSHAT and FNYEAQ (reference sequence).

The genes are TRBV3-1 (or the pseudogene TRBV3-2) and TRBJ1-5, with 10 bases fitting TRBD1. Looked up from germline, CDR1 is LGHDT and CDR2 is YNNKEL (reference sequence). V lost 4 bases, J lost 7 bases, and 7 bases stayed unmatched. This CDR3 contains 15 residues. The CDR3 nucleotides read TGTGCCAGCAGCCCCGGGACAGGGGTCGTACAGCCCCAGCATTTT. Translated, it gives CASSPGTGVVQPQHF.

The rearrangement uses TRBV6-5 and TRBJ2-7; 7 bases are shared with TRBD1. The J segment lost 1 base and the V segment lost 6 bases, leaving 9 bases of the junction unmatched. The CDR3 is 15 amino acids. The germline V gene has CDR1 MNHEY and CDR2 SVGAGI. CDR3 coding DNA: TGTGCCAGCAGGGAGCCCGGGACAGATTCCTACGAGCAGTACGTC. This codes for CASREPGTDSYEQYV.

The chain joins TRBV6-5 to TRBJ2-7; 8 nucleotides agree with TRBD1. This CDR3 comprises 15 residues. With V trimmed by 5 bases and J by 3 bases, 9 bases remained unmatched. Germline CDR1 MNHEY, CDR2 SVGAGI. The CDR3 DNA sequence: TGTGCCAGCAGTAGAGGGAGACAGGGGTACTACGAGCAGTACGTC. Its protein product is CASSRGRQGYYEQYV.

J is TRBJ2-5 and V is TRBV10-3; 10 bases align to TRBD2. Germline CDR1 ENHRY, CDR2 SYGVKD. The CDR3 extends over 16 amino acids. The ends lost 4 bases at V and 2 bases at J; junction bases unmatched: 7. CDR3 residues: CAISVGLAAGQETQYF. The CDR3 nucleotides are TGTGCCATCAGTGTAGGACTAGCGGCGGGACAAGAGACCCAGTACTTC.

This chain joins TRBV27 and TRBJ2-7; D gene uncertain. Germline V CDR1 and CDR2: MNHEY, SMNVEV (reference sequence). The V end lost 4 bases, the J end lost 2 bases, and 12 bases lay between the germline ends. CDR3 size: 14 residues. The CDR3 nucleotides are TGTGCCAGCAGTTCCCTCTCGACAACCTACGAGCAGTACTTC. As protein: CASSSLSTTYEQYF.

The chain employs TRBV18 and TRBJ2-2, with D perhaps matching TRBD2 (5 bases). The V gene lost 2 bases and the J gene lost 6 bases, with 13 bases spanning the gap. The V gene's germline CDR1 is KGHSH and CDR2 LQKENI. This CDR3 has 15 residues. This CDR3 reads CASSPGSGVPGELFF. The DNA of the CDR3 is TGTGCCAGCTCACCAGGGTCCGGGGTCCCCGGGGAGCTGTTTTTT.

A few counts support this clone. The J gene is TRBJ2-7, the V gene TRBV30; the D gene is possibly TRBD2 (5 bases). The CDR3 contains 14 residues. Trimming left V 0 bases short and J 6 bases short, with 15 bases between. CDR1 and CDR2 from the germline V gene are GTSNPN and SVGIG (reference sequence). The CDR3: CAWSVAASNLEQYF. The CDR3, as DNA: TGTGCCTGGAGTGTAGCGGCCTCTAACCTCGAGCAGTACTTC.

This chain links TRBV29-1 with TRBJ1-6; D gene uncertain. The V end lost 7 bases, the J end lost 7 bases, and 14 bases lay between the germline ends. This CDR3 has 13 residues. Germline CDR1 SQVTM, CDR2 ANQGSEA. CDR3 sequence: CSARMTENSPLHF. For the CDR3, the DNA is TGCAGCGCTCGTATGACGGAGAATTCACCCCTCCACTTT.

V is TRBV27 and J is TRBJ2-4; D is uncertain. Germline V gene lookup returns CDR1 MNHEY and CDR2 SMNVEV (reference sequence). Trimming stripped 5 bases from V and 7 bases from J, with 12 bases between. CDR3 size: 13 residues. The CDR3 here is CASSTEPGNIQYF. The CDR3, as DNA: TGTGCCAGCAGTACCGAGCCCGGGAACATTCAGTACTTC.

This clone was seen more than once but under ten times. This rearrangement joins TRBV2 to TRBJ2-2, with 11 nucleotides matching TRBD2. Germline V gene data show CDR1 as SNHLY and CDR2 as FYNNEI. The CDR3 is made up of 16 amino acids. The V gene end was trimmed by 3 bases and the J gene end by 2 bases; junction bases not matched to a gene: 2. CDR3 nucleotides: TGTGCCAGCAGTGACCTAGCGGGGGGCAACACCGGGGAGCTGTTTTTT. This translates into CASSDLAGGNTGELFF.

The chain uses TRBV29-1 and TRBJ2-3, with D possibly being TRBD1 (6 bases). The CDR3 runs to 13 residues. CDR1 and CDR2 (germline): SQVTM, ANQGSEA. The germline V and J ends were trimmed by 4 bases and 0 bases, with 8 bases remaining between them. The CDR3 is CSVVGQSTDTQYF. The CDR3 DNA sequence: TGCAGCGTTGTAGGACAGAGCACAGATACGCAGTATTTT.

The chain combines TRBV27 with TRBJ1-2; TRBD1 aligns across 8 bases. V dropped 6 bases and J dropped 2; count of bases not matched to a gene: 8. Germline lookup yields CDR1 MNHEY and CDR2 SMNVEV (reference sequence). The CDR3 has 15 residues. CDR3 in DNA: TGTGCCAGCAGCCGGGCGGACAGGGCAAACTATGGCTACACCTTC. It encodes CASSRADRANYGYTF.